A single sample gave rise to the 31 T cell receptor beta chains below, sequenced in a study of T-cell memory formation after mild COVID-19. TCRdb re-analysed the 5' RACE reads in MiXCR, keeping a single row per CDR3 protein. Of approximately 260,000 distinct CDR3 sequences listed, under 20% were seen once; the top ten hold 22%. The source material was PBMCs or a T cell subset sorted from them (not recorded which). Receptors were obtained from a man between 18 and 29 years old who had mild COVID-19 (a few samples of this study predate the infection). Cell type and time point are not known.

There are a few counts of this clonotype. V gene TRBV14 combines with J gene TRBJ2-7, with a possible D match to TRBD2 (6 bases). Germline V CDR1 and CDR2: SGHDN, FVKESK. Trimming removed 4 bases at V and 2 bases at J, with 15 bases between. This CDR3 comprises 15 residues. This CDR3 is CASSLTGEVTYEQYF. The DNA for the CDR3 is TGTGCCAGCAGCCTTACGGGGGAGGTAACCTACGAGCAGTACTTC.

V and J are TRBV12-3 or TRBV12-4 and TRBJ1-1; no definite D call. CDR3 length: 13 residues. Trimming left V 2 bases short and J 1 base short, with 5 bases between. The CDR3 sequence is CASSLKQNTEAFF. The DNA for the CDR3 is TGTGCCAGCAGTTTAAAGCAGAACACTGAAGCTTTCTTT.

This chain joins TRBV9 and TRBJ2-3; 8 nucleotides line up with TRBD1. The ends lost 3 bases at V and 4 bases at J; junction bases unmatched: 7. The CDR3 covers 15 residues. Germline CDR1 is SGDLS and CDR2 is YYNGEE. The DNA for the CDR3 is TGTGCCAGCAGCGCAGGGGGCGAAGGCTCAGATACGCAGTATTTT. Its protein is CASSAGGEGSDTQYF.

The table lists this clonotype with a few counts. The rearrangement uses TRBV7-2 and TRBJ1-4, with TRBD1 identical over 7 bases. Germline lookup yields CDR1 SGHTA and CDR2 FQGNSA. After removal of 0 bases from V and 8 bases from J, the junction contained 9 bases not matched to a gene. This CDR3 contains 16 residues. The CDR3 loop reads CASSLAASGGLEKLFF. The CDR3 DNA sequence: TGTGCCAGCAGCTTAGCAGCATCAGGGGGGTTGGAAAAACTGTTTTTT.

V and J are TRBV5-5 and TRBJ2-5; D is possibly TRBD2 (5 bases). V lost 3 bases, J lost 1 base, and 7 bases lay in between. The germline CDR1 and CDR2 sequences are SGHKS and YYEKEE (reference sequence). This CDR3 is built from 13 residues. As DNA, the CDR3 is TGTGCCAGCAGCTGGACTGCCCAAGAGACCCAGTACTTC. It translates to CASSWTAQETQYF.

The DNA for the CDR3 is TGTGCCAGCAGTGGACAGGGTAGCAATCAGCCCCAGCATTTT. Translating it yields CASSGQGSNQPQHF. This chain uses TRBV6-2 or TRBV6-3 with TRBJ1-5, with 8 bases matching TRBD1. The junction had 0 bases not matched to a gene; V was cut back by 5 bases and J by 0 bases. The V gene's germline CDR1 is MNHEY and CDR2 SVGEGT. The CDR3 length is 14 residues.

This clonotype came up a few times. The chain joins TRBV7-9 to TRBJ2-1; 7 nucleotides match TRBD1. Germline CDR1 is SEHNR and CDR2 is FQNEAQ (reference sequence). The J segment lost 6 bases and the V segment lost 5 bases, leaving 4 bases of the junction unmatched. This CDR3 has 13 amino acids. The CDR3 spells CASSVTGVNEQFF. The CDR3 coding sequence is TGTGCCAGCAGCGTTACAGGGGTCAATGAGCAGTTCTTC.

This rearrangement joins TRBV4-3 to TRBJ1-4; possible D gene TRBD1, 6 bases. The CDR3 covers 19 residues. Germline values: CDR1 LGHNA, CDR2 YSLEER. The V end lost 2 bases, the J end lost 6 bases, and 25 bases lay between the germline ends. CDR3: CASSQLQPGVWGEDEKLFF. Written as DNA, the CDR3 is TGCGCCAGCAGCCAACTTCAACCAGGGGTTTGGGGTGAGGATGAAAAACTGTTTTTT.

This clonotype came up a few times. The chain carries TRBV4-3 and TRBJ1-5; 9 bases match TRBD1. Per germline, CDR1 LGHNA and CDR2 YSLEER. V was clipped by 6 bases and J by 7 bases; unmatched bases: 7. The CDR3 covers 14 residues. The CDR3 loop reads CASSEQGAGQPQHF. DNA of the CDR3: TGCGCCAGCAGTGAACAGGGGGCCGGCCAGCCCCAGCATTTT.

This clonotype appeared a few times. J is TRBJ2-2 and V is TRBV20-1; perhaps TRBD2 as D (6 bases). Trimming took 5 bases from V and 4 from J, leaving 11 bases between them. CDR3 length: 13 amino acids. Germline V lookup: CDR1 DFQATT, CDR2 SNEGSKA (reference sequence). CDR3 loop: CSALALITGELFF. CDR3 DNA: TGCAGTGCTCTAGCGTTAATCACCGGGGAGCTGTTTTTT.

This clonotype was recorded a few times. The V and J genes are TRBV19 and TRBJ1-5; no firm D call. The V gene's germline CDR1 is LNHDA and CDR2 SQIVND (reference sequence). The CDR3 consists of 13 residues. The V end was cut by 4 bases, the J end by 3 bases, with 7 bases between. CDR3 sequence: CASSTGLNQPQHF. As DNA, the CDR3 is TGTGCCAGTAGTACAGGCCTCAATCAGCCCCAGCATTTT.

The chain couples TRBV5-1 to TRBJ2-3, with 9 bases aligning to TRBD2. Germline values: CDR1 SGHRS, CDR2 YFSETQ. The V segment lost 4 bases and the J segment 4 bases; nucleotides outside the gene matches: 10. The CDR3 length is 16 residues. CDR3 protein: CASSPGLAAQADTQYF. The CDR3 DNA is TGCGCCAGCAGCCCGGGACTAGCAGCCCAGGCAGATACGCAGTATTTT.

Only a few counts were recorded for this clonotype. The chain carries TRBV5-1 and TRBJ2-3; D is undetermined. Germline V CDR1 and CDR2: SGHRS, YFSETQ. V lost 0 bases, J lost 0 bases, and 8 bases lay in between. The CDR3 covers 15 residues. The CDR3, as DNA: TGCGCCAGCAGCTTGGCTGCAGCCAGCACAGATACGCAGTATTTT. It specifies CASSLAAASTDTQYF.

The V call is TRBV29-1, the J call TRBJ2-3; a weak D match, TRBD2 (5 bases). The CDR3 covers 13 residues. Trimming removed 4 bases at V and 1 base at J, with 9 bases between. The germline CDR1 and CDR2 sequences are SQVTM and ANQGSEA. CDR3 nucleotide sequence: TGCAGCGTTGTCCCAGCGGGCACAGATACGCAGTATTTT. It yields the protein CSVVPAGTDTQYF.

The chain joins TRBV19 to TRBJ2-5; TRBD1 is a possible D gene (6 bases). This CDR3 comprises 16 residues. Germline CDR1 LNHDA, CDR2 SQIVND (reference sequence). V gave up 4 bases and J gave up 1 base, with 16 bases separating them. CDR3: CASSKGGGLLQETQYF. The CDR3 DNA reads as TGTGCCAGTAGTAAAGGTGGGGGCCTGCTCCAAGAGACCCAGTACTTC.

This clonotype was found a few times. CDR3 DNA: TGTGCCAGCAGATTAAGAACCTGGGGGTACAATGAGCAGTTCTTC. Protein sequence: CASRLRTWGYNEQFF. V is TRBV12-3 or TRBV12-4 and J is TRBJ2-1; D tentatively fits TRBD1 or TRBD2 (5 bases each). There are 15 residues in the CDR3. V shed 6 bases and J shed 4 bases, with 16 bases lying between them.

V and J are TRBV12-3 or TRBV12-4 and TRBJ1-2; D gene unclear. The CDR3 totals 13 residues. V was trimmed by 1 base and J by 1 base, leaving 4 bases between them. For the CDR3, the DNA is TGTGCCAGCAGTTTAGGTCTTAACTATGGCTACACCTTC. Protein product: CASSLGLNYGYTF.

CDR3 in amino acids: CASRLDLGGARNEQFF. CDR3 DNA sequence: TGCGCCAGCAGACTTGATCTGGGGGGGGCGAGGAATGAGCAGTTCTTC. The rearrangement links TRBV4-1 to TRBJ2-1, with D tentatively TRBD2 (7 bases). The CDR3 extends over 16 amino acids. Germline V gene lookup returns CDR1 MGHRA and CDR2 YSYEKL. The V gene lost 6 bases and the J gene lost 7 bases, with 22 bases spanning the gap.

J is TRBJ1-1 and V is TRBV4-3, with TRBD1 as a possible D gene (5 bases). Germline CDR1 is LGHNA and CDR2 is YSLEER. The CDR3 runs 17 residues. The V and J ends lost 1 base and 4 bases respectively, with 19 bases between them. CDR3 region: CASSQGGGSWGGTEAFF. The CDR3 DNA reads TGCGCCAGCAGCCAAGGCGGGGGTTCTTGGGGTGGCACTGAAGCTTTCTTT.

This clonotype was detected a few times. The chain combines TRBV29-1 with TRBJ1-2; 7 bases are a match to TRBD1. Germline V gene lookup returns CDR1 SQVTM and CDR2 ANQGSEA. CDR3 length: 13 amino acids. Losses at the gene ends were 6 bases for V and 1 base for J; bases not matched to a gene: 5. This CDR3 is CSVTTGINYGYTF. The CDR3 DNA sequence: TGCAGCGTGACGACAGGGATTAACTATGGCTACACCTTC. The complete variable domain, with remaining parts taken from reference TRBV29-1 and TRBJ1-2, reads SAVISQKPSRDICQRGTSLTIQCQVDSQVTMMFWYRQQPGQSLTLIATANQGSEATYESGFVIDKFPISRPNLTFSTLTVSNMSPEDSSIYLCSVTTGINYGYTFGSGTRLTVV.

This clonotype came up a few times. The chain employs TRBV6-2 or TRBV6-3 and TRBJ1-5; D ambiguous. This CDR3 is 10 amino acids long. Germline V gene data show CDR1 as MNHEY and CDR2 as SVGEGT. V lost 7 bases to trimming and J lost 7 bases, with 5 bases between them. The CDR3 protein is CASIRQPQHF. The DNA of the CDR3 is TGTGCCAGCATTAGACAGCCCCAGCATTTT.

This clonotype was seen a handful of times. The chain has TRBV28 and TRBJ1-4; possibly TRBD1 for D (6 bases). Germline assignment: CDR1 MDHEN and CDR2 SYDVKM. The CDR3 covers 14 residues. Deletions cut 4 bases from V and 4 bases from J, with 10 bases between. The CDR3 DNA sequence: TGTGCCAGCAGTTCCGGACAGAGTAATGAAAAACTGTTTTTT. Amino acids: CASSSGQSNEKLFF.

The chain employs TRBV6-2 or TRBV6-3 and TRBJ2-6; D may be TRBD1 (5 bases). The CDR3 totals 15 residues. V was cut by 7 bases and J by 0 bases, with 10 bases left in between. In germline, CDR1 is MNHEY, CDR2 SVGEGT. The CDR3: CASNQQVSGANVLTF. CDR3 bases: TGTGCCAGCAACCAACAGGTCTCTGGGGCCAACGTCCTGACTTTC.

This clonotype was seen at least ten times. The chain combines TRBV5-1 with TRBJ1-2; tentative D call: TRBD1 (6 bases). The CDR3 is 14 residues long. The V and J ends lost 0 bases and 9 bases respectively, with 15 bases between them. CDR1 and CDR2 from the germline V gene are SGHRS and YFSETQ. The DNA for the CDR3 is TGCGCCAGCAGCTTGGAAGGGGGTTCTGAGAGCTACACCTTC. Its translation: CASSLEGGSESYTF.

The chain recombines TRBV7-2 with TRBJ2-7, with 7 positions matching TRBD1. The trim removed 1 base at V and 3 bases at J, leaving 6 bases unmatched. The CDR3 is 15 residues long. The germline gives CDR1 SGHTA, CDR2 FQGNSA. The CDR3 spells CASSLGGGVLYEQYF. CDR3 DNA: TGTGCCAGCAGCTTAGGAGGGGGCGTACTCTACGAGCAGTACTTC.

The V gene is TRBV12-3 or TRBV12-4, the J gene TRBJ2-3; tentatively, D is TRBD1 (6 bases). Trimming removed 6 bases from V and 0 bases from J, with 10 bases in between. The CDR3 consists of 14 residues. In DNA, the CDR3 is TGTGCCAGCAGGGCACAGGGTAGCACAGATACGCAGTATTTT. Its protein product is CASRAQGSTDTQYF.

This clonotype was counted a few times. The rearrangement links TRBV7-2 to TRBJ1-2, with TRBD1 identical over 8 bases. There are 16 residues in the CDR3. From germline, CDR1 is SGHTA and CDR2 FQGNSA. With V trimmed by 0 bases and J by 5 bases, 8 bases remained unmatched. The CDR3 loop reads CASSLAGQGAPYGYTF. CDR3 in DNA: TGTGCCAGCAGCTTAGCAGGCCAGGGGGCCCCTTATGGCTACACCTTC.

This clonotype has more than one count but fewer than ten. J is TRBJ2-3 and V is TRBV7-9; D is perhaps TRBD1 or TRBD2 (5 bases each). The germline V gene has CDR1 SEHNR and CDR2 FQNEAQ (reference sequence). V lost 1 base and J 2 bases, leaving 13 bases between the germline ends. This CDR3 contains 16 residues. The CDR3 protein is CASSLVVGDPTDTQYF. Written as DNA, the CDR3 is TGTGCCAGCAGCTTAGTAGTCGGGGACCCCACAGATACGCAGTATTTT.

This clonotype occurred a few times. This chain joins TRBV5-5 and TRBJ1-1; 7 bases fit TRBD1. CDR1 SGHKS and CDR2 YYEKEE come from the germline V gene (reference sequence). The CDR3 spans 15 residues. J lost 0 bases, V lost 5 bases, and 7 bases had no gene match. In DNA, the CDR3 is TGTGCCAGCAGTGGACAGGTGAACATGAACACTGAAGCTTTCTTT. Protein: CASSGQVNMNTEAFF.

This clonotype has a handful of counts. This chain links TRBV5-1 with TRBJ1-3; no reliable D call. Deletions cut 5 bases from V and 0 bases from J, with 6 bases between. The CDR3 has 13 amino acids. Germline V gene sequence: CDR1 SGHRS, CDR2 YFSETQ. CDR3 amino acids: CASRQVSGNTIYF. CDR3 DNA sequence: TGCGCCAGCAGGCAGGTCTCTGGAAACACCATATATTTT.

This clonotype showed up just a few times. This chain links TRBV5-1 with TRBJ2-1; D remains ambiguous. The CDR3 is made up of 14 amino acids. Germline V gives CDR1 SGHRS, CDR2 YFSETQ. V lost 0 bases, J lost 7 bases, and 11 bases lay in between. Here the CDR3 DNA reads TGCGCCAGCAGCTTGGGGGGTGTCAGGAATGAGCAGTTCTTC. It encodes CASSLGGVRNEQFF.